This T cell receptor beta chain was found in a study of shared clonotypes between healthy human individuals. V shed 5 bases and J shed 1 base, with 11 bases lying between them. In germline, CDR1 is LNHDA, CDR2 SQIVND (reference sequence). The CDR3 totals 14 residues. The authors distributed each subset's genomic DNA evenly over several immunoSEQ plates. Data came from immunoSEQ multiplex PCR; TCRdb stores just in-frame clones and leaves some out. The top ten clones hold 12% of a sample with hundreds of thousands of clones, 70% to 80% of them seen once. This chain joins TRBV19 and TRBJ2-5, with a tentative D call TRBD2 (5 bases). Sequenced material: PBMCs. This clonotype originated in a woman in her forties in good health. Some clones in this sample may be carry-over from other donors' samples. The CDR3 spells CASSAPGSQETQYF. CDR3 in DNA: TGTGCCAGTAGTGCGCCGGGAAGCCAAGAGACCCAGTACTTC. Full variable domain (missing parts from reference TRBV19 and TRBJ2-5): DGGITQSPKYLFRKEGQNVTLSCEQNLNHDAMYWYRQDPGQGLRLIYYSQIVNDFQKGDIAEGYSVSREKKESFPLTVTSAQKNPTAFYLCASSAPGSQETQYFGPGTRLLVL.